This T cell receptor beta chain was documented in a study of blood T cell repertoires in COVID-19. About the research overall: COVID-19 samples from acute and convalescent phases originated in the United States, Italy and Spain. From T cells, B-cell-depleted T cells, or PBMCs came the material, which was cDNA or gDNA.

Participants were placed into cohorts based on the clinical history they reported. Authors' data handling: The authors estimated nucleated cell counts from reference gene primer amplification. TCRdb's copy holds only in-frame clones and misses some; the assay was immunoSEQ multiplex PCR. V, J and clone size derive from that table, while D and trimming were established from the DNA sequence. The repertoire holds approximately 400,000 clones, with roughly nine tenths as singletons. In germline, CDR1 is MNHEY, CDR2 SVGAGI. V lost 5 bases, J lost 1 base, and 5 bases lay in between. The CDR3 runs to 12 residues.

The rearrangement joins TRBV6-5 to TRBJ1-2, with D uncertain. The sequencing input was PBMCs or T cells enriched from blood (not recorded which). The receptor comes from a woman aged 40-49 years who had been exposed to COVID-19. DNA for the CDR3: TGTGCCAGCAGTCGCGATAACTATGGCTACACCTTC. Translation: CASSRDNYGYTF.